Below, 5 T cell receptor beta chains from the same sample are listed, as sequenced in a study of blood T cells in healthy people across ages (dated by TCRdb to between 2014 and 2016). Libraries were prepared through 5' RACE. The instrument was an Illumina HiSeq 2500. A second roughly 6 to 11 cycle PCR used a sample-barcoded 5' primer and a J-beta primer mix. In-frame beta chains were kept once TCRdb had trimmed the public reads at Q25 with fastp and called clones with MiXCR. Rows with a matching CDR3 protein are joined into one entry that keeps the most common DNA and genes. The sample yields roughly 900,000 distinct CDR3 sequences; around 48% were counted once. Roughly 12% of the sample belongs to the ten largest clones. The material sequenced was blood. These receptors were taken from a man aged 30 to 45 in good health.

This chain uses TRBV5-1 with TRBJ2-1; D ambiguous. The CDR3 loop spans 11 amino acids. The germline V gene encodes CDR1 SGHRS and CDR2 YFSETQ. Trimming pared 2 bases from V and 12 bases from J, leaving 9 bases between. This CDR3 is CASSFGSVQFF. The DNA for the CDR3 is TGCGCCAGCAGCTTTGGAAGCGTGCAGTTCTTC.

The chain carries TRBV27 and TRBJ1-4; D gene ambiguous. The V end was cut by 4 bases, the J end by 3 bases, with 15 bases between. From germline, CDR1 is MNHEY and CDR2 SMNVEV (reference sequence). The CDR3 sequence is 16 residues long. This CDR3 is CASSCRLRRANEKLFF. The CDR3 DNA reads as TGTGCCAGCAGTTGTCGTCTCCGACGGGCTAATGAAAAACTGTTTTTT. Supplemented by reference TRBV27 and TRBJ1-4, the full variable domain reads EAQVTQNPRYLITVTGKKLTVTCSQNMNHEYMSWYRQDPGLGLRQIYYSMNVEVTDKGDVPEGYKVSRKEKRNFPLILESPSPNQTSLYFCASSCRLRRANEKLFFGSGTQLSVL.

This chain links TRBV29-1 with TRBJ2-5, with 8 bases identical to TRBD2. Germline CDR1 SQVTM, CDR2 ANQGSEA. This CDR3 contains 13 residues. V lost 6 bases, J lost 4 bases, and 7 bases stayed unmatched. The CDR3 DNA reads TGCAGCGTGCGGGGGGCCTTGCTAGAGACCCAGTACTTC. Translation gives CSVRGALLETQYF.

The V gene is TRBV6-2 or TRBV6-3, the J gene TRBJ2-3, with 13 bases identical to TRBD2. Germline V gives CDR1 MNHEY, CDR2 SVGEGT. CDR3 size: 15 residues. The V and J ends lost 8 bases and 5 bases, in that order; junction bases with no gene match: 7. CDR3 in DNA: TGTGCCAGCGTTGGACTAGCGGGGGTTGTAGATACGCAGTATTTT. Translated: CASVGLAGVVDTQYF.

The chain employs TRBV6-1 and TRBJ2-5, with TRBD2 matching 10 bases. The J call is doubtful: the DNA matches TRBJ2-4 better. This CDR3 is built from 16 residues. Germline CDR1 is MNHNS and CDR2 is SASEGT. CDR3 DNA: TGTGCCAGCAGGGTTAGCGGGGGGCTGGGTCAAAACATTCAGTACTTC. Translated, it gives CASRVSGGLGQNIQYF.